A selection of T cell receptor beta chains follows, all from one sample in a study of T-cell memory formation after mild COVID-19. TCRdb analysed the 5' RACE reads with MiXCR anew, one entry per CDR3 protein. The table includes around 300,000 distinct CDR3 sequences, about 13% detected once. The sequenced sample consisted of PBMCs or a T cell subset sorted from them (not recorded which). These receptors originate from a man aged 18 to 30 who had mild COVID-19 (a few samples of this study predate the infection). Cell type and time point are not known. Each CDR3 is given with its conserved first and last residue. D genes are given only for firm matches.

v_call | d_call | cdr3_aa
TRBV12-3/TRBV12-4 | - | CASSFDRLNYGYTF
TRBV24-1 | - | CATIDANTGELFF
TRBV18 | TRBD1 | CASSQERGRKAFF
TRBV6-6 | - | CASSSPSTATNEKLFF
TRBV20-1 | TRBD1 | CSGFGDSNQPQHF
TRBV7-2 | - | CASSPQTYEQYF
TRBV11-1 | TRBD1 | CASSLSGTADTQYF
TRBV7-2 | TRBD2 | CASSLARETSGAYNEQFF
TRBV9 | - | CASRRASNTGELFF
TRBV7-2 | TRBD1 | CASSLFAVQGVTKNIQYF
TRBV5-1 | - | CAGSDNTDTQYF
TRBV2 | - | CASRADISQHSPLHF
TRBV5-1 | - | CASRQPTGELFF
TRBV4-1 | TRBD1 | CASSQEDRVNTGELFF
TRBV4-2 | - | CASSDRGSSGNTIYF
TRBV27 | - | CASSFLGPTDTQYF
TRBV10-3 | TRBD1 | CAIRGTGVETQYF
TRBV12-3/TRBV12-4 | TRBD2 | CASSPSETSGEETQYF
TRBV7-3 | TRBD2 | CASSPMPGLGYEQYF
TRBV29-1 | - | CSVVGGGSGNTIYF
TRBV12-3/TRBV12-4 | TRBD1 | CASSPHRDQGVKLFF
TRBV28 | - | CASSPWREQFF
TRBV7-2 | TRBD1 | CASSPTGTGLYNEQFF
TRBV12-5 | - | CASDGAGANVLTF
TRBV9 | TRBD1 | CASSALGGGEQYF
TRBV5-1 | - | CASSLGQATNTDTQYF
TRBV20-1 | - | CSAGRGLGASTEAFF
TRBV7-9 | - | CASSLRIGAEDEKLFF
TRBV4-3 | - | CASSQSLYNEQFF
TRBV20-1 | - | CSAGVPTRGPFSEQYF
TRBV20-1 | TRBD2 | CSARTSVGTDTQYF
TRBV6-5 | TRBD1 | CASSYLGQGAGNTIYF
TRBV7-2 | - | CASSLTISRGQTIGDYGYTF
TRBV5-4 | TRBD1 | CASSTGGAGTEAFF
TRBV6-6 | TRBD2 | CASSWAGGPETQYF
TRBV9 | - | CASSVEGVPYNEQFF
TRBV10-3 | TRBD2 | CAIRNTSGGIQETQYF
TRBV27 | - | CASSPLDSNQPQHF
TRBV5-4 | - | CASSLFGGSNTGELFF
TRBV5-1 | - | CASSLNNSPDTQYF
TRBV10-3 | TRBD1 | CAIRTGQGDTEAFF
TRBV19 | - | CASSISPGRITDTQYF
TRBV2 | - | CASTDTSQETQYF
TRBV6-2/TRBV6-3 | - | CASSFTLTASSYNSPLHF
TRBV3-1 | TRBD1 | CASSRTDRRNPPLHF
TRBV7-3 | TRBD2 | CASSASSGGYNEQFF
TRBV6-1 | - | CASILGRGEAFF
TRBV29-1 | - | CSVEPGKGDTQYF
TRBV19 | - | CASSMGYNQPQHF
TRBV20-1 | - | CSASRSRVQPQHF
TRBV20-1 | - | CSAPGETAYGYTF
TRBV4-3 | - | CASSQVQGPAGTGELFF
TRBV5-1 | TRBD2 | CASSLSGVATDTQYF
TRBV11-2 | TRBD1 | CASSSNQGEGGYTF
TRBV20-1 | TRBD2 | CSARDLGTSGGASSYNEQFF
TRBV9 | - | CASNGGPLWTPLHF
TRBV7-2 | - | CASSSPVFDTQYF
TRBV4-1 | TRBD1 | CASRLGTAEQDTQYF
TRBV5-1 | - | CASSLDPAAADTQYF